This TCR beta chain was retrieved from a study of beta chain features in type 1 diabetes. The germline V gene encodes CDR1 MNHNY and CDR2 SVGAGI (reference sequence). The CDR3 runs to 12 residues. The V gene lost 0 bases and the J gene lost 5 bases, with 4 bases spanning the gap. This clone was seen only a few times. Its specificity is unknown. The study, taken as a whole, reports: TCRB repertoires of naive, central memory and Treg cells appeared more similar among patients than among healthy donors. Among type 1 diabetes patients, VDJ junctions had fewer insertions and more deletions. Moderate but significant shortening of TCRB CDR3s was recorded in all four CD4+ subsets from Type 1 diabetes patients. Whether TCRB rearrangement is influenced by HLA type was left unresolved in this analysis.

The isolated RNA, all of it, was reverse transcribed, so expressed TCRB transcripts were what got sequenced. Method: immunoSEQ multiplex PCR; TCRdb's copy keeps in-frame clones and lacks some. The table has about 930,000 clones, roughly a sixth seen once; the top ten hold 0.023%. The TCR originated in a woman aged 18 to 35 in good health. This chain links TRBV6-6 with TRBJ2-5; D gene uncertain. The sample taken for sequencing was naive CD4+ T cells from blood. This chain's CDR3 is CASSYSGETQYF. CDR3 nucleotides: TGTGCCAGCAGTTACTCAGGGGAGACCCAGTACTTC.